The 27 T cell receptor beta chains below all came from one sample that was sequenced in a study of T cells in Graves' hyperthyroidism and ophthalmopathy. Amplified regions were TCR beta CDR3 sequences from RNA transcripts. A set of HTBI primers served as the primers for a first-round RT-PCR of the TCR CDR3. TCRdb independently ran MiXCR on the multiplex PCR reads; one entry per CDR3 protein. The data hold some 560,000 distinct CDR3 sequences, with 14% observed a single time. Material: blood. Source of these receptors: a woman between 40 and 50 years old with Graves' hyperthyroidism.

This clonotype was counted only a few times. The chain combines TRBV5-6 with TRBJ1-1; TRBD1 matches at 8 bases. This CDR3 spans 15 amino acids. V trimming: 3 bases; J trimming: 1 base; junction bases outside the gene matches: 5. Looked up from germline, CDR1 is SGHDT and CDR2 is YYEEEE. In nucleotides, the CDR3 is TGTGCCAGCAGCTCCAGGGGGCGGGGGAACACTGAAGCTTTCTTT. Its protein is CASSSRGRGNTEAFF. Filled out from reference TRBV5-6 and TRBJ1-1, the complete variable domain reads DAGVTQSPTHLIKTRGQQVTLRCSPKSGHDTVSWYQQALGQGPQFIFQYYEEEERQRGNFPDRFSGHQFPNYSSELNVNALLLGDSALYLCASSSRGRGNTEAFFGQGTRLTVV.

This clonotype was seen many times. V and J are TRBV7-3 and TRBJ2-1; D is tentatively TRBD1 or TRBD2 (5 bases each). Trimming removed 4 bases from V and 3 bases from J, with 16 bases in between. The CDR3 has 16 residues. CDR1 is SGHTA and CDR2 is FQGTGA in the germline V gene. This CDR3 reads CASSSSGTLNYNEQFF. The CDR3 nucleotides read TGTGCCAGCAGCTCCTCCGGGACCCTAAACTACAATGAGCAGTTCTTC.

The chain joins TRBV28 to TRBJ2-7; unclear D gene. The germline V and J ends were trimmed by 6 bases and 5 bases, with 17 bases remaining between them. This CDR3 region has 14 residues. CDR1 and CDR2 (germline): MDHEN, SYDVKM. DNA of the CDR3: TGTGCCAGCAGGTTGGGCCGGGCTGGGAACGAGCAGTACTTC. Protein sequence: CASRLGRAGNEQYF.

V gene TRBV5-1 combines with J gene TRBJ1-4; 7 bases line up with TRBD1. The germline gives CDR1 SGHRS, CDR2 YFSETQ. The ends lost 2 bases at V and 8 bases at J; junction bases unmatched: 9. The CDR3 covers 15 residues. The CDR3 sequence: CASSFATGAGEKLFF. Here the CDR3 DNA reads TGCGCCAGCAGCTTCGCTACAGGGGCAGGAGAAAAACTGTTTTTT.

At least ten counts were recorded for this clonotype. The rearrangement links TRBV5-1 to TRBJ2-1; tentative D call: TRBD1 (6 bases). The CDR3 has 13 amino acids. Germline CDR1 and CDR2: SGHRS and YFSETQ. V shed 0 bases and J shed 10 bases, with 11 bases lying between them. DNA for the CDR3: TGCGCCAGCAGCTTGGTTGGGACATCCGAGCAGTTCTTC. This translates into CASSLVGTSEQFF.

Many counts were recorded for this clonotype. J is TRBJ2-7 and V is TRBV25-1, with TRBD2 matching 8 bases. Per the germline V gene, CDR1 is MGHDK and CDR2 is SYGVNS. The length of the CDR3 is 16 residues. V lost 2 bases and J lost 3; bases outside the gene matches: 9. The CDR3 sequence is CASSEQAGGLLYEQYF. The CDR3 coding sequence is TGTGCCAGCAGTGAACAGGCGGGAGGCCTACTCTACGAGCAGTACTTC.

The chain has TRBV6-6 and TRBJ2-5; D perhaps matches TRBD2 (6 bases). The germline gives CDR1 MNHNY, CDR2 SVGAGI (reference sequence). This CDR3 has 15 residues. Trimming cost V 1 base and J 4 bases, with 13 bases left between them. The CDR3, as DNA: TGTGCCAGCAGTTACTTCGGGGGAAGAGGAGAGACCCAGTACTTC. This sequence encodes CASSYFGGRGETQYF.

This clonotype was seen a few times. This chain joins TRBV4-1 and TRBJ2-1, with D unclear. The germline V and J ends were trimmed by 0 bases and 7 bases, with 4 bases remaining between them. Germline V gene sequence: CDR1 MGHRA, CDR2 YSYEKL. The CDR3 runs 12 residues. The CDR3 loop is CASSQEGNEQFF. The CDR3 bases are TGCGCCAGCAGCCAAGAAGGGAATGAGCAGTTCTTC.

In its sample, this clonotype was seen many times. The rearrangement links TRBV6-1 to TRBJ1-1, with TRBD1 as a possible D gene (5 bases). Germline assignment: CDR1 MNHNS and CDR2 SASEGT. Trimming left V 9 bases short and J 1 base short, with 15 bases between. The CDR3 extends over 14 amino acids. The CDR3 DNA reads TGTGCCAGTCGGCCGGGACTTCCGAACACTGAAGCTTTCTTT. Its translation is CASRPGLPNTEAFF.

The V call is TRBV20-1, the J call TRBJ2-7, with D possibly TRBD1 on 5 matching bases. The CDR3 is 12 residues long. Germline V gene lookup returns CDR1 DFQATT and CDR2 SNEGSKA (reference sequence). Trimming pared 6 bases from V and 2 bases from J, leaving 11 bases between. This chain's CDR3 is CSAQGETYEQYF. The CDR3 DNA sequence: TGCAGTGCGCAGGGTGAGACCTACGAGCAGTACTTC.

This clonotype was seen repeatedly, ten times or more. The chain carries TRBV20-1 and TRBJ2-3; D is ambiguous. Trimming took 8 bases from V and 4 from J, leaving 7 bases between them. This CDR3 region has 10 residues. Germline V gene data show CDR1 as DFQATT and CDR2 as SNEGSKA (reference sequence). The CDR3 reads CSPLADTQYF. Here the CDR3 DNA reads TGCAGTCCCCTCGCAGATACGCAGTATTTT.

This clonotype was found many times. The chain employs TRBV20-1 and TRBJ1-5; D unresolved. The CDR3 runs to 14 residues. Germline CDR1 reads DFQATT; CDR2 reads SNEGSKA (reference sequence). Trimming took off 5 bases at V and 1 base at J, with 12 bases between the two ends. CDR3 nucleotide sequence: TGCAGTGCTTCCCAGGAATGGAGCAATCAGCCCCAGCATTTT. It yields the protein CSASQEWSNQPQHF.

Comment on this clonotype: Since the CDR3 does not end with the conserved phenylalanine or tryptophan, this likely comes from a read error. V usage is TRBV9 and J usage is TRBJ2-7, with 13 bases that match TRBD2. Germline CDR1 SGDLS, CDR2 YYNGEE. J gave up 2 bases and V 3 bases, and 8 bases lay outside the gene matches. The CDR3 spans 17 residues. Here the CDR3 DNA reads TGTGCCAGCAGCGCTTACGCGGGGACTAGCGGGGCCTACGAGCAGTACTTG. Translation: CASSAYAGTSGAYEQYL.

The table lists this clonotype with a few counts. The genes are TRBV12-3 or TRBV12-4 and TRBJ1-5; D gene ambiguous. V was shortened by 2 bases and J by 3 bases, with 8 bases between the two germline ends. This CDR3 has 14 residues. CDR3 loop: CASSLSPFNQPQHF. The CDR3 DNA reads TGTGCCAGCAGTTTATCGCCATTCAATCAGCCCCAGCATTTT.

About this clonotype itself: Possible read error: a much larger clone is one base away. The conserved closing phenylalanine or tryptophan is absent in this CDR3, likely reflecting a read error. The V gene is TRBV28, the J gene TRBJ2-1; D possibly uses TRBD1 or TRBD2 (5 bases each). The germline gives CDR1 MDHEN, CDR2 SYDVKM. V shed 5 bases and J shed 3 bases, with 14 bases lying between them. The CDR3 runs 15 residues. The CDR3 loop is CASSGGISVYNEQFS. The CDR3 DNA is TGTGCCAGCAGTGGGGGAATTAGCGTCTACAATGAGCAGTTCTCC.

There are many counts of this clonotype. The CDR3 sequence is CASSERLAGEGEQYF. The CDR3 DNA reads as TGTGCCAGCAGTGAAAGACTAGCGGGAGAGGGCGAGCAGTACTTC. V is TRBV6-1 and J is TRBJ2-7, with 12 bases lining up with TRBD2. The CDR3 is 15 residues long. CDR1 is MNHNS, CDR2 SASEGT, per germline. J lost 6 bases, V lost 2 bases, and 5 bases had no gene match.

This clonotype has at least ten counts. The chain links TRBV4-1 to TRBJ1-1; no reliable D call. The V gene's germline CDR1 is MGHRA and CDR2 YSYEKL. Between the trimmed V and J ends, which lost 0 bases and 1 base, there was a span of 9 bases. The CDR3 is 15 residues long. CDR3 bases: TGCGCCAGCAGCCAAGAAAGGACTTCGAACACTGAAGCTTTCTTT. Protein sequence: CASSQERTSNTEAFF.

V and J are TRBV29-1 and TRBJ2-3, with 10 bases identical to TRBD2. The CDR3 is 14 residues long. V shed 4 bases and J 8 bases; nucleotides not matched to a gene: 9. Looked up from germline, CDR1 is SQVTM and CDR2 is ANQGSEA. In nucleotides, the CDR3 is TGCAGCGTTGGGCTAGCGGGAGTCACGGGTACGCAGTATTTT. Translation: CSVGLAGVTGTQYF.

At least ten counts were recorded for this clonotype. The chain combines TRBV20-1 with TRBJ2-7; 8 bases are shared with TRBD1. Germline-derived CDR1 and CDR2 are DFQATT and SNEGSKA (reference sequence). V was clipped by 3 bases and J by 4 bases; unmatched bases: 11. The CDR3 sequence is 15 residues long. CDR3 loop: CSASPRGPQFYEQYF. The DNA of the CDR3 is TGCAGTGCTAGCCCCAGGGGGCCCCAATTTTACGAGCAGTACTTC.

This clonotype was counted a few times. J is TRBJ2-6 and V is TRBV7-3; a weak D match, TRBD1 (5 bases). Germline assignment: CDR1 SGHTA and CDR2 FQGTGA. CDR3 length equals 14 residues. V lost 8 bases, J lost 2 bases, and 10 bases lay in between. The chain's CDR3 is CASQKGPGANVLTF. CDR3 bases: TGTGCCAGCCAGAAGGGGCCTGGGGCCAACGTCCTGACTTTC.

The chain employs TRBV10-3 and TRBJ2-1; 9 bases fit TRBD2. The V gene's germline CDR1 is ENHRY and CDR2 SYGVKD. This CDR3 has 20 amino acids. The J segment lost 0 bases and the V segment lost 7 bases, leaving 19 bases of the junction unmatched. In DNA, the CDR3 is TGTGCCATCACCCCGACCCCATCGGGGGCTAGCGGGACCTCCTACAATGAGCAGTTCTTC. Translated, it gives CAITPTPSGASGTSYNEQFF.

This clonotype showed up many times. CDR3 DNA sequence: TGTGCCAGCATCCTTGGGGCCGACAGTACACCAATATACTACGAGCAGTACTTC. Amino acid sequence: CASILGADSTPIYYEQYF. The chain has TRBV28 and TRBJ2-7; weak D call: TRBD1 (5 bases). Germline loops: CDR1 MDHEN, CDR2 SYDVKM. Deletions cut 7 bases from V and 3 bases from J, with 28 bases between. The CDR3 sequence is 18 residues long.

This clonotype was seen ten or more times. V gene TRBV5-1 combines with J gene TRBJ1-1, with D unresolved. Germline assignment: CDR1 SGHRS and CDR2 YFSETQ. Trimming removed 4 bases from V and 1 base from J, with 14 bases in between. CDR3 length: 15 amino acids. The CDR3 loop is CASSAGDKSNTEAFF. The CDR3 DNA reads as TGCGCCAGCAGCGCGGGAGATAAGTCGAACACTGAAGCTTTCTTT.

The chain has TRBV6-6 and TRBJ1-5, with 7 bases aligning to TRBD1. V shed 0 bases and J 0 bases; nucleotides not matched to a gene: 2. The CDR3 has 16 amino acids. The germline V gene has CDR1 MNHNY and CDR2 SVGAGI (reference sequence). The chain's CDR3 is CASSYSTGSSNQPQHF. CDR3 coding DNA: TGTGCCAGCAGTTACTCGACAGGGAGTAGCAATCAGCCCCAGCATTTT.

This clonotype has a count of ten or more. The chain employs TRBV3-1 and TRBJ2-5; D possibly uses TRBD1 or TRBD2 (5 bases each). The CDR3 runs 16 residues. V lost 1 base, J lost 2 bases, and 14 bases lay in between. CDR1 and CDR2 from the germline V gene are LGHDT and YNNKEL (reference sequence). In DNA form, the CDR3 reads TGTGCCAGCAGCCAAGGGCAACGGGGACCTCAAGAGACCCAGTACTTC. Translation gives CASSQGQRGPQETQYF.

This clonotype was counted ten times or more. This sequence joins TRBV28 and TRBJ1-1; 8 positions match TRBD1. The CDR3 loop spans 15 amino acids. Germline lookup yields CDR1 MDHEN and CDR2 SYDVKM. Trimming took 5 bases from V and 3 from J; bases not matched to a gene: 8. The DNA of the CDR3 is TGTGCCAGCAGTGTACTCCAGGGGGCGGACACTGAAGCTTTCTTT. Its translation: CASSVLQGADTEAFF.

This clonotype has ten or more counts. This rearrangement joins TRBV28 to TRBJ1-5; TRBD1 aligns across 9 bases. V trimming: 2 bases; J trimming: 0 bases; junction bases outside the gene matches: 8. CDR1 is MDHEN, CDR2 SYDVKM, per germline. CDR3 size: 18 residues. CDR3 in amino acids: CASSLPGQGQYSNQPQHF. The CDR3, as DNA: TGTGCCAGCAGTTTACCCGGACAGGGGCAATATAGCAATCAGCCCCAGCATTTT.